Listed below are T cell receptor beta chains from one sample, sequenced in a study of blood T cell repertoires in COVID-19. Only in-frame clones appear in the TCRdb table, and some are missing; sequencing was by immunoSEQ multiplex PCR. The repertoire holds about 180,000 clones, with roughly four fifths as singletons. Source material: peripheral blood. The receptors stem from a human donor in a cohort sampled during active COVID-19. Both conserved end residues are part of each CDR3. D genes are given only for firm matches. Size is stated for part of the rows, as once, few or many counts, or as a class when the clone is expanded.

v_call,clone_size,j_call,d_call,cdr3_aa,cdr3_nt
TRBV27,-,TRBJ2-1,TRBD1,CASSAQGNPYNEQFF,TGTGCCAGCAGTGCACAGGGGAACCCCTACAATGAGCAGTTCTTC
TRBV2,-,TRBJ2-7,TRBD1,CASRVRGRYEQYF,TGTGCCAGCAGAGTCAGGGGGCGGTACGAGCAGTACTTC
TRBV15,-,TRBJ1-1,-,CATSRGISGSPEAFF,TGTGCCACCAGCAGAGGGATTTCAGGGTCACCTGAAGCTTTCTTT
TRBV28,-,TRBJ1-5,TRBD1,CATRQGIQPQHF,TGTGCCACCAGACAGGGGATACAGCCCCAGCATTTT
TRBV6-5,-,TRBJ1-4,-,CASSPPDGGSEKLFF,TGTGCCAGCAGTCCCCCGGACGGGGGAAGTGAAAAACTGTTTTTT
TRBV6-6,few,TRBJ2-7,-,CASSYSRGTYEQYF,TGTGCCAGCAGTTACTCGCGCGGGACCTACGAGCAGTACTTC
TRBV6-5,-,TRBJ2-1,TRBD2,CASSPGLVNNEQFF,TGTGCCAGTTCTCCGGGACTAGTAAACAATGAGCAGTTCTTC
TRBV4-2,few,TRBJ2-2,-,CASSQAGGAGELFF,TGTGCCAGCAGCCAAGCTGGCGGTGCCGGGGAGCTGTTTTTT
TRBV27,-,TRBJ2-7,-,CASSTTDGGYEQYF,TGTGCCAGCAGCACCACGGACGGGGGCTACGAGCAGTACTTC
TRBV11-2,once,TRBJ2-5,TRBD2,CASSSPGGGKETQYF,TGTGCCAGCAGCTCCCCTGGGGGGGGGAAAGAGACCCAGTACTTC
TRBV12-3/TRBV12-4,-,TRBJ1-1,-,CASSLGGGGEAFF,TGTGCCAGCAGTCTCGGAGGAGGAGGTGAAGCTTTCTTT
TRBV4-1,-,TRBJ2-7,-,CASPRPGRGIYEQYF,TGCGCCAGCCCCCGACCCGGACGGGGGATCTACGAGCAGTACTTC
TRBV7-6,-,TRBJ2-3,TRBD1,CASSWSRPTGTSTDTQYF,TGTGCCAGCAGTTGGTCTCGCCCGACAGGGACCAGCACAGATACGCAGTATTTT
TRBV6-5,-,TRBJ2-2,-,CASYRTANTGELFF,TGTGCCAGCTACCGGACAGCGAACACCGGGGAGCTGTTTTTT
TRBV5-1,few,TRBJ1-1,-,CASSSDILNTEAFF,TGCGCCAGCAGCTCGGACATATTGAACACTGAAGCTTTCTTT
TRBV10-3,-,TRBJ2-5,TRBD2,CAISQGTSGGKIQETQYF,TGTGCCATCAGCCAAGGGACTAGCGGGGGTAAAATTCAAGAGACCCAGTACTTC
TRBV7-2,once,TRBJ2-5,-,CASSLVVSETQYF,TGTGCCAGCAGCTTAGTTGTATCGGAGACCCAGTACTTC
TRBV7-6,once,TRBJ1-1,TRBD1,CASSLLGQARNTEAFF,TGTGCCAGCAGCTTGTTAGGACAGGCGCGTAACACTGAAGCTTTCTTT
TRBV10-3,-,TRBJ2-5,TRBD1,CAISAYRGRGETQYF,TGTGCCATCAGTGCGTATAGGGGGCGCGGGGAGACCCAGTACTTC
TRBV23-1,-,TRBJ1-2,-,CASSQSDSRGRSYTF,TGCGCCAGCAGTCAATCCGATAGCCGGGGTAGGAGCTACACCTTC
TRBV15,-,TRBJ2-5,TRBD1,CATSRNRGLGETQYF,TGTGCCACCAGCAGGAACAGGGGGCTAGGAGAGACCCAGTACTTC
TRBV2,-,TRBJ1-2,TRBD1,CASGRDRGDYGYTF,TGTGCCAGCGGAAGGGACAGGGGGGACTATGGCTACACCTTC
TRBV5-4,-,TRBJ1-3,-,CASSLRGASGNTIYF,TGTGCCAGCAGCTTGCGCGGGGCGTCTGGAAACACCATATATTTT
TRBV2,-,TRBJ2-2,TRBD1,CASSEGQGAGELFF,TGTGCCAGCAGTGAGGGACAGGGGGCCGGGGAGCTGTTTTTT
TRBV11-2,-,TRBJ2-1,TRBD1,CAKQRRGPNEQFF,TGTGCCAAACAACGTAGGGGGCCGAATGAGCAGTTCTTC
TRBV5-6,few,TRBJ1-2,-,CASSPYSPMIYGYTF,TGTGCCAGCAGCCCCTATTCCCCCATGATATATGGCTACACCTTC
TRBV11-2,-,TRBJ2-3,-,CASSLGGSTDTQYF,TGTGCCAGCAGCTTAGGAGGCAGCACAGATACGCAGTATTTT
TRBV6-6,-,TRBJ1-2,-,CASSSYPTIFNYGYTF,TGTGCCAGCAGTTCCTACCCGACAATTTTCAACTATGGCTACACCTTC
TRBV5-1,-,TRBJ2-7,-,CASSSPPGYEQYF,TGCGCCAGCAGCTCGCCCCCCGGCTACGAGCAGTACTTC
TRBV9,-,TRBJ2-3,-,CASSDRVSTDTQYF,TGTGCCAGCAGCGATCGGGTGTCCACAGATACGCAGTATTTT
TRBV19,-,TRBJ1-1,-,CASSWSGGGPEAFF,TGTGCCAGTAGTTGGTCCGGGGGTGGACCTGAAGCTTTCTTT
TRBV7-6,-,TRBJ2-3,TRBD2,CASSGLAGAYTDTQYF,TGTGCCAGCAGCGGACTAGCGGGGGCCTACACAGATACGCAGTATTTT
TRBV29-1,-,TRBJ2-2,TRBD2,CSVEGGGAFGTGELFF,TGCAGCGTTGAGGGCGGGGGGGCCTTTGGCACCGGGGAGCTGTTTTTT
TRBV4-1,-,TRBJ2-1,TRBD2,CASNDGLAGAFYNEQFF,TGCGCCAGCAACGATGGACTAGCGGGGGCCTTTTACAATGAGCAGTTCTTC
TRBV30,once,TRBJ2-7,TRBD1,CAWSRDRGFEQYF,TGTGCCTGGAGTAGGGACAGGGGTTTCGAGCAGTACTTC
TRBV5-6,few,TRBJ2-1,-,CASSLGLSSYNEQFF,TGTGCCAGCAGCTTGGGCTTGAGCTCCTACAATGAGCAGTTCTTC
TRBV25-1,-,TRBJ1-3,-,CASSERDSILGNTIYF,TGTGCCAGCAGTGAAAGAGACAGTATACTTGGAAACACCATATATTTT
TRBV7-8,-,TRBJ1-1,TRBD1,CASSSTGTGNTEAFF,TGTGCCAGCAGCTCAACCGGGACAGGGAACACTGAAGCTTTCTTT
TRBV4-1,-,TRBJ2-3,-,CASSQDPARVSDTQYF,TGCGCCAGCAGCCAAGACCCCGCCAGGGTCTCAGATACGCAGTATTTT
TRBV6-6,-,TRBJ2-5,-,CASSWRDQETQYF,TGTGCCAGCAGTTGGCGGGATCAAGAGACCCAGTACTTC
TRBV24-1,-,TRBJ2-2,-,CATSEGGTEGRDTGELFF,TGTGCCACCAGTGAAGGGGGTACAGAGGGGAGGGATACCGGGGAGCTGTTTTTT
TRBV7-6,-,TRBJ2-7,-,CASSLGSGQPYEQYF,TGTGCCAGCAGCTTAGGATCGGGTCAGCCCTACGAGCAGTACTTC
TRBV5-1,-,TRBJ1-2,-,CASSLLTLGSDGYTF,TGCGCCAGCAGCCTCCTAACATTGGGCTCCGATGGCTACACCTTC
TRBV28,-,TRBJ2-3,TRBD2,CASSFLAGGTDTQYF,TGTGCCAGCAGTTTCCTAGCGGGGGGCACAGATACGCAGTATTTT
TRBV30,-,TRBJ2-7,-,CAWSVGGVGEQYF,TGTGCCTGGAGTGTAGGGGGGGTTGGCGAGCAGTACTTC
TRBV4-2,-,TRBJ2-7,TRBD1,CASSLEGQGEWEQYF,TGTGCCAGCAGCCTTGAGGGACAGGGCGAGTGGGAGCAGTACTTC
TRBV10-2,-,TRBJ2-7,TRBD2,CASRPSGGGEQYF,TGCGCCAGCAGGCCCTCGGGGGGAGGCGAGCAGTACTTC
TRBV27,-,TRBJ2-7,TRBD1,CASRPSTGTATYEQYF,TGTGCCAGCAGACCCTCGACCGGGACAGCTACCTACGAGCAGTACTTC
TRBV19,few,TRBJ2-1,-,CASSIRGEQFF,TGTGCCAGTAGTATTAGAGGGGAGCAGTTCTTC
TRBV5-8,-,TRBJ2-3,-,CASGEGGFGDTQYF,TGTGCCAGCGGCGAAGGGGGATTCGGGGATACGCAGTATTTT
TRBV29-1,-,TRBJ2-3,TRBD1,CSVEGMGTAKSTDTQYF,TGCAGCGTTGAAGGGATGGGGACAGCGAAAAGCACAGATACGCAGTATTTT
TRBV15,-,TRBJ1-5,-,CATSRNPMRGNQPQHF,TGTGCCACCAGCAGAAACCCTATGAGGGGGAATCAGCCCCAGCATTTT